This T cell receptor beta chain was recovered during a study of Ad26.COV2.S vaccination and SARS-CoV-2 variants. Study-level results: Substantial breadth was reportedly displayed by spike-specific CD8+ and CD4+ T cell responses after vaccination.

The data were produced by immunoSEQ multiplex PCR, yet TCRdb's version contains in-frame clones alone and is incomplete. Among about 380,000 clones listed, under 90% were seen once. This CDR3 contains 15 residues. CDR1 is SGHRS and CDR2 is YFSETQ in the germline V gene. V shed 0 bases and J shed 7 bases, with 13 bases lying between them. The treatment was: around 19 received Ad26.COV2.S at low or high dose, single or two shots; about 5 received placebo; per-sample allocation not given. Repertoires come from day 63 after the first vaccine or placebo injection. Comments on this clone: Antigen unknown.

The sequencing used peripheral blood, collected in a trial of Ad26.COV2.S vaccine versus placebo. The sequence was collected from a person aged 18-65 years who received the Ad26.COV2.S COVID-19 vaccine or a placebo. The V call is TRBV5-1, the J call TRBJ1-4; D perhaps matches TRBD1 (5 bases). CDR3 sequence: CASSLALQGGEKLFF. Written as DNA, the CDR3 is TGCGCCAGCAGCTTGGCCCTCCAGGGTGGTGAAAAACTGTTTTTT.